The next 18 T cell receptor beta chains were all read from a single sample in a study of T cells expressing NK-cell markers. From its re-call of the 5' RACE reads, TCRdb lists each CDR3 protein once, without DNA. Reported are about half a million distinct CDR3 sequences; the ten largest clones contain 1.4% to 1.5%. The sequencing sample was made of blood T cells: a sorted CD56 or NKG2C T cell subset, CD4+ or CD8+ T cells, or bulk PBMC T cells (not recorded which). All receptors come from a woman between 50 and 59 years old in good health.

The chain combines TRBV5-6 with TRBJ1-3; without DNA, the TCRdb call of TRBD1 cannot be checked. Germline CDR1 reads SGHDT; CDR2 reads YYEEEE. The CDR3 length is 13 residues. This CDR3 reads CASSLVGANTIYF.

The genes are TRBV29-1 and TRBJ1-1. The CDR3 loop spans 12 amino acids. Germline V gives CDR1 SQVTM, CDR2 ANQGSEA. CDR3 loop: CSGQGRYTEAFF.

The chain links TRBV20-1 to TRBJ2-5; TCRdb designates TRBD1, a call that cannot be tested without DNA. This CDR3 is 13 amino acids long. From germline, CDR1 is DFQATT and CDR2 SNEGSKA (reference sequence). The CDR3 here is CSARDLAGETQYF.

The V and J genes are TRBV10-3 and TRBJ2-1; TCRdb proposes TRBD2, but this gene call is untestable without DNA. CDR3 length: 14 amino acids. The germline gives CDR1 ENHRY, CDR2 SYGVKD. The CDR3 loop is CAISESLGGREQFF.

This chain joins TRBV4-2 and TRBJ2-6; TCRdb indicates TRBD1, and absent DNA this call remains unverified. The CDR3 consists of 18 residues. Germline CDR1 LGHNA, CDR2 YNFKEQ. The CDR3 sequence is CASSQASGGGTGANVLTF.

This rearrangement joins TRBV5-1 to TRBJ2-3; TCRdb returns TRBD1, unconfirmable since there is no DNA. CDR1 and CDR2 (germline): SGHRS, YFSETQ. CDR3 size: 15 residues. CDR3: CASSLQRPDTDTQYF.

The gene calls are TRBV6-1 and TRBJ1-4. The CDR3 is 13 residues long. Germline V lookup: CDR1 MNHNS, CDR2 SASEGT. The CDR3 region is CAGRGSENEKLFF.

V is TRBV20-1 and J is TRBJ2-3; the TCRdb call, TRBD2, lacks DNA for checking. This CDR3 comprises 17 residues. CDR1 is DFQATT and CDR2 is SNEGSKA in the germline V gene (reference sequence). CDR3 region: CSARVLAGGVRTDTQYF.

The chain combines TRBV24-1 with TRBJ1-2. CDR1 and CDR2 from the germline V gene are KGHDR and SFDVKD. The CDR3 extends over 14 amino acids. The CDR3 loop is CATSDFGRNYGYTF.

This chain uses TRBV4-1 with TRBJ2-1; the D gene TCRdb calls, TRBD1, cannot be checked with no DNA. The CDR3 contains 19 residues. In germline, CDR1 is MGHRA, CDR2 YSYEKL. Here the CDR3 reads CASSQDRTGTFGSHNEQFF.

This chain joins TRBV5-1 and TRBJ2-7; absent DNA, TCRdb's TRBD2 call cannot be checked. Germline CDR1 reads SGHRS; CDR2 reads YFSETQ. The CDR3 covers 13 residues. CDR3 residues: CASSLNSGSEQYF.

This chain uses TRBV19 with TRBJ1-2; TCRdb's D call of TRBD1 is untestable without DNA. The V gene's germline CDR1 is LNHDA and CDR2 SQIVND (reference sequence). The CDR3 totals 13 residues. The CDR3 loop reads CASSGQGNNGYTF.

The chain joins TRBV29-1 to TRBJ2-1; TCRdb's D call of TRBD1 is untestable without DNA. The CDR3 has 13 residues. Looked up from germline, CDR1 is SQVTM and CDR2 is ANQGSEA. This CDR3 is CSVAPGGLNEQFF.

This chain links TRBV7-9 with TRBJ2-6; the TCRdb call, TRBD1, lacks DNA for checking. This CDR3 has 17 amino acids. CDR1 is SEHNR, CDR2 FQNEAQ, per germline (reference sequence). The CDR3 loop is CASSLGTGTTGANVLTF.

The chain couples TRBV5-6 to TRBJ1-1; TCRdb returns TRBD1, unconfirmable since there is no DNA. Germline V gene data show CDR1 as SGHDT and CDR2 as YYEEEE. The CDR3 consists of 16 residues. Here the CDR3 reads CASSLVGAGGNTEAFF.

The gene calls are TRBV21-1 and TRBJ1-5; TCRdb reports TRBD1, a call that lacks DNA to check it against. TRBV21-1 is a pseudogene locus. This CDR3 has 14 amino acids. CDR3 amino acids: CASGRTGANQPQHF.

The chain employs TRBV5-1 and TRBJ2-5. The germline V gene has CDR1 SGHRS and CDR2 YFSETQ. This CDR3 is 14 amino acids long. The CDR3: CASSLQRVGETQYF.

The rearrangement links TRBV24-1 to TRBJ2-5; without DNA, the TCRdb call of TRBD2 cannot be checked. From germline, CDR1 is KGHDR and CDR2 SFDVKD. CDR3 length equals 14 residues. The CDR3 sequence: CATSDLEGRETQYF.